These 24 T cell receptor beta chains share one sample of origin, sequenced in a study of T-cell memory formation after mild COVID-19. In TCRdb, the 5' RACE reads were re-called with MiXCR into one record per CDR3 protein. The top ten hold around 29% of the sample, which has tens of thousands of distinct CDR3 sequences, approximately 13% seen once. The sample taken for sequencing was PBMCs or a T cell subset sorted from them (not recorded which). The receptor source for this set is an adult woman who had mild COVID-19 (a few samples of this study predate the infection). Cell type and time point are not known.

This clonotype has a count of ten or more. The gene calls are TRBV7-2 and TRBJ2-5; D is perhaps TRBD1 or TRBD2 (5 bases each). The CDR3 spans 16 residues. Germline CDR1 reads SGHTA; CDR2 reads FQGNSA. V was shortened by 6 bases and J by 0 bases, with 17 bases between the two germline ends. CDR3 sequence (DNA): TGTGCCAGCAGTCCCGGGACCCTCCCACACCAAGAGACCCAGTACTTC. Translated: CASSPGTLPHQETQYF.

The CDR3 DNA reads as TGCAGTGCTAGAGATCTGGGAGGGGCGGGATTAAATGAGCAGTTCTTC. Protein: CSARDLGGAGLNEQFF. This chain links TRBV20-1 with TRBJ2-1, with 7 bases fitting TRBD2. The junction had 12 bases not matched to a gene; V was cut back by 0 bases and J by 7 bases. Per the germline V gene, CDR1 is DFQATT and CDR2 is SNEGSKA (reference sequence). CDR3 length: 16 amino acids.

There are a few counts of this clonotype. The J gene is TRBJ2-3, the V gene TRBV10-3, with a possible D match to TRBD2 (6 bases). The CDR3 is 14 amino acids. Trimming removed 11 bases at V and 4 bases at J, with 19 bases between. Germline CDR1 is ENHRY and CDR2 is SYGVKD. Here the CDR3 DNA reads TGTGCCCCTAAGGGTGAGGGAGGACCAGATACGCAGTATTTT. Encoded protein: CAPKGEGGPDTQYF.

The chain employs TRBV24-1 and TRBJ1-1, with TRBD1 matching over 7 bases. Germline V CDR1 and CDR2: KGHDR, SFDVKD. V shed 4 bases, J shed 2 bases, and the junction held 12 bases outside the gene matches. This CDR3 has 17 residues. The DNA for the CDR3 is TGTGCCACCAGTGACCGACCTCCGGGACAGATTAACACTGAAGCTTTCTTT. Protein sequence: CATSDRPPGQINTEAFF.

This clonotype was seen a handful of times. CDR3 coding DNA: TGTGCCAGCAGTATACTCGGACAGACGGGGACTGAAGCTTTCTTT. Its translation: CASSILGQTGTEAFF. The chain links TRBV6-5 to TRBJ1-1; possibly TRBD1 for D (6 bases). Germline V gene lookup returns CDR1 MNHEY and CDR2 SVGAGI. V was pared by 5 bases and J by 5 bases, with 18 bases between. The CDR3 is made up of 15 amino acids.

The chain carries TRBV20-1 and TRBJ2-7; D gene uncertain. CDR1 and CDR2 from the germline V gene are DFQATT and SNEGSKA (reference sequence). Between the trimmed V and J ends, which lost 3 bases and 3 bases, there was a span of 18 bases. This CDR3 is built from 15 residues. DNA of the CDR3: TGCAGTGCTAGTTCCGAGACCGGACGCCACTACGAGCAGTACTTC. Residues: CSASSETGRHYEQYF.

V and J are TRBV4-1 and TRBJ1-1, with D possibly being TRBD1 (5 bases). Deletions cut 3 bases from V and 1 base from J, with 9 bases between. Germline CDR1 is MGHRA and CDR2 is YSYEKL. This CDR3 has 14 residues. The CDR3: CASSQDGQNTEAFF. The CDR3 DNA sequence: TGCGCCAGCAGCCAGGATGGACAGAACACTGAAGCTTTCTTT.

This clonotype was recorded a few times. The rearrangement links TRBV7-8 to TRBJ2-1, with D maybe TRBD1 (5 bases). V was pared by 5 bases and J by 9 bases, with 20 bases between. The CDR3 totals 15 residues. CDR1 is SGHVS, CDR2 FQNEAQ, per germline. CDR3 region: CASSAGPSPRGEQFF. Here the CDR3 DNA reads TGTGCCAGCAGCGCCGGGCCTTCCCCAAGGGGTGAGCAGTTCTTC.

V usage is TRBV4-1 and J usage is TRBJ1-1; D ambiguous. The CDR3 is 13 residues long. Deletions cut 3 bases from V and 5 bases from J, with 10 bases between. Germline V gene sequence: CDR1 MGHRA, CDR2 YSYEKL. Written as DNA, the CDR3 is TGCGCCAGCAGCCACGGATCCAGAACTGAAGCTTTCTTT. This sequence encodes CASSHGSRTEAFF.

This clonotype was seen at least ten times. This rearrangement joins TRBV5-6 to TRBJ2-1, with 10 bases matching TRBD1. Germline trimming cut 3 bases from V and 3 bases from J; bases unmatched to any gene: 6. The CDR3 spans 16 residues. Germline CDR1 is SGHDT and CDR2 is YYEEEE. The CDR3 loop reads CASSWSDRGYYNEQFF. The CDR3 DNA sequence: TGTGCCAGCAGCTGGTCGGACAGGGGGTACTACAATGAGCAGTTCTTC. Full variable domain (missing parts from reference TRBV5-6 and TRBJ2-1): DAGVTQSPTHLIKTRGQQVTLRCSPKSGHDTVSWYQQALGQGPQFIFQYYEEEERQRGNFPDRFSGHQFPNYSSELNVNALLLGDSALYLCASSWSDRGYYNEQFFGPGTRLTVL.

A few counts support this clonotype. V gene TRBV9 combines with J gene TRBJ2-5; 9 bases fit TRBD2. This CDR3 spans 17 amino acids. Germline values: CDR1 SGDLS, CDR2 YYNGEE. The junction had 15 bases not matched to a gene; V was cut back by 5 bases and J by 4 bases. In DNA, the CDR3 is TGTGCCAGCAGTGACTCACTAGCGGGCAGTCAGGGAGAGACCCAGTACTTC. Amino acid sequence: CASSDSLAGSQGETQYF.

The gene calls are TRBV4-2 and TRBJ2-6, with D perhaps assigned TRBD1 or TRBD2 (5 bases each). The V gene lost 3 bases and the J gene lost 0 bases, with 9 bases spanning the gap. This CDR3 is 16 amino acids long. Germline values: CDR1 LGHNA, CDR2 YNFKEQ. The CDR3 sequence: CASSHWDGSGANVLTF. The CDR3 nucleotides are TGTGCCAGCAGCCACTGGGACGGCTCTGGGGCCAACGTCCTGACTTTC.

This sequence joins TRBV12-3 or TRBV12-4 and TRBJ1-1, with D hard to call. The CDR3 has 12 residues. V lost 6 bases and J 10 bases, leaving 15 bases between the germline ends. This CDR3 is CASSAEGGLAFF. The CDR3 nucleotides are TGTGCCAGCAGCGCCGAGGGAGGGTTAGCTTTCTTT.

This CDR3 reads CANYISTEAFF. The CDR3 DNA is TGTGCCAACTACATCAGCACTGAAGCTTTCTTT. The chain links TRBV2 to TRBJ1-1; D ambiguous. V was shortened by 10 bases and J by 4 bases, with 10 bases between the two germline ends. The CDR3 has 11 amino acids. Germline values: CDR1 SNHLY, CDR2 FYNNEI.

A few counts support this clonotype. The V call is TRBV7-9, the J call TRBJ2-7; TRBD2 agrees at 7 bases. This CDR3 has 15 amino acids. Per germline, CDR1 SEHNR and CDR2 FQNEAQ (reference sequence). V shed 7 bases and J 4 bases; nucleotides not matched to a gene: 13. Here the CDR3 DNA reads TGTGCCAGCAAGGAGTCAGCGGGGATCTCTTACGAGCAGTACTTC. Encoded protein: CASKESAGISYEQYF. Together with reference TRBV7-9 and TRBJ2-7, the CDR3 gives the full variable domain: DTGVSQNPRHKITKRGQNVTFRCDPISEHNRLYWYRQTLGQGPEFLTYFQNEAQLEKSRLLSDRFSAERPKGSFSTLEIQRTEQGDSAMYLCASKESAGISYEQYFGPGTRLTVT.

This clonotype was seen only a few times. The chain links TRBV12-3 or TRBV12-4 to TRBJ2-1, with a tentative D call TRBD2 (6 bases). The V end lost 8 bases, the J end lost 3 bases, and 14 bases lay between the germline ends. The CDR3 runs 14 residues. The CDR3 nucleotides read TGTGCCAGCTCTCTTAGCGGTTTCTACAATGAGCAGTTCTTC. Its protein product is CASSLSGFYNEQFF.

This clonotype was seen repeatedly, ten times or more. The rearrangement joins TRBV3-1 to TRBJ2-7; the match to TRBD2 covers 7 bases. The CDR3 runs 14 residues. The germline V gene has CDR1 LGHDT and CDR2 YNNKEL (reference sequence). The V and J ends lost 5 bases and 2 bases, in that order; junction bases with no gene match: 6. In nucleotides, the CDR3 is TGTGCCAGCAGCTCAACTAGCGCGGCCTACGAGCAGTACTTC. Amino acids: CASSSTSAAYEQYF.

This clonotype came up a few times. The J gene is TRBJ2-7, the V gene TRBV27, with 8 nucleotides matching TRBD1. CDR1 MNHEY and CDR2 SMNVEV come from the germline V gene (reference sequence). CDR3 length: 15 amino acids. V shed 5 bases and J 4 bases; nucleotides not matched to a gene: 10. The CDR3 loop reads CASSPLDRETYEQYF. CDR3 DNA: TGTGCCAGCAGTCCCTTGGACAGGGAGACATACGAGCAGTACTTC.

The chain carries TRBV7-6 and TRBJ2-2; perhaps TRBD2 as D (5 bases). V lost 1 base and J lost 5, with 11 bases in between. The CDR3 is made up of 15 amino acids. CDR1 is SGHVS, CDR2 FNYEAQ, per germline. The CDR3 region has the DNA TGTGCCAGCAGCTTAGATCGGGGTTGGACCGGGGAGCTGTTTTTT. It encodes CASSLDRGWTGELFF.

The chain's CDR3 is CASSFPTSGRNIQYF. The CDR3 DNA is TGTGCCAGCAGCTTCCCGACTAGCGGAAGAAACATTCAGTACTTC. The rearrangement links TRBV7-2 to TRBJ2-4; 9 nucleotides align to TRBD2. Germline V gene data show CDR1 as SGHTA and CDR2 as FQGNSA. This CDR3 has 15 residues. V lost 3 bases to trimming and J lost 6 bases; unmatched junction nucleotides: 6.

The CDR3 DNA reads TGTGCCAGCAGTTACGAGCGGGGTCGCACAGATACGCAGTATTTT. Protein: CASSYERGRTDTQYF. The chain uses TRBV6-6 and TRBJ2-3; 7 bases map to TRBD2. CDR3 length: 15 residues. With 2 bases clipped from V and 1 base from J, the junction kept 3 bases outside the gene matches. CDR1 and CDR2 (germline): MNHNY, SVGAGI (reference sequence).

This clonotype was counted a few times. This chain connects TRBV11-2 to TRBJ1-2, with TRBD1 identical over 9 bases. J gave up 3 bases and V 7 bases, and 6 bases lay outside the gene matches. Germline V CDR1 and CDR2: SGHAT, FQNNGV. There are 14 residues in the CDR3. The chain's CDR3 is CASTPGQGHYGYTF. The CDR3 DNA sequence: TGTGCCAGCACCCCGGGACAGGGACACTATGGCTACACCTTC.

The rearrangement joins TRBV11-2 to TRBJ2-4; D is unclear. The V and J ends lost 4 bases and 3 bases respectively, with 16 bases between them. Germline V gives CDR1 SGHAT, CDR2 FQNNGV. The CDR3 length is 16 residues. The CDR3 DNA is TGTGCCAGCAGCTCTAATTCTCCCTTTGTCAAAAACATTCAGTACTTC. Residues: CASSSNSPFVKNIQYF.

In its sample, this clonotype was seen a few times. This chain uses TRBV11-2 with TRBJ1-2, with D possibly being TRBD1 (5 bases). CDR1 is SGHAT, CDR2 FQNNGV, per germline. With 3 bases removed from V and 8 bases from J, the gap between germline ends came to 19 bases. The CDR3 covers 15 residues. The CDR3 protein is CASSFLSGTGYGYTF. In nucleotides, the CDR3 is TGTGCCAGCAGCTTCCTATCCGGGACGGGATACGGCTACACCTTC.